This TCR beta chain came from a study of blood T cell repertoires in COVID-19. Germline V gene sequence: CDR1 LGHNA, CDR2 YNFKEQ. Trimming left V 3 bases short and J 1 base short, with 9 bases between. The CDR3 has 14 residues. Original handling: Scientists estimated how many nucleated cells there were by amplifying reference gene primers. Profiled with immunoSEQ multiplex PCR; TCRdb holds only in-frame clones, not every one. D and trimming come from the DNA, and the V and J calls and clone size come from that table. The sample consists of around 140,000 clones, about 87% of them appearing once. The gene calls are TRBV4-2 and TRBJ1-1; D call uncertain. Material: peripheral blood. The sequence came from a man aged 50 to 60 with active COVID-19. The CDR3 sequence: CASSQAGSNTEAFF. The CDR3 nucleotides read TGTGCCAGCAGCCAGGCAGGATCGAACACTGAAGCTTTCTTT.